These 24 T cell receptor beta chains were all obtained from the same sample, sequenced in a study of shared clonotypes between healthy human individuals. Produced via immunoSEQ multiplex PCR; TCRdb's table is partial and in-frame only. This table holds roughly 380,000 clones, 95% to 97% found once. The sequencing sample was made of memory CD8+ T cells sorted from blood. The subset was: CD45RO+ cells pooled with CCR7-negative TemRA cells. Source of these receptors: a man aged 30 to 45 in good health.

The genes are TRBV2 and TRBJ2-3, with 9 bases matching TRBD2. The CDR3 has 15 amino acids. The V gene end was trimmed by 7 bases and the J gene end by 6 bases; junction bases not matched to a gene: 11. The germline V gene has CDR1 SNHLY and CDR2 FYNNEI. This CDR3 reads CASIAYSGSGDTQYF. The CDR3 DNA reads as TGTGCCAGCATTGCGTATAGCGGGAGCGGCGATACGCAGTATTTT.

This chain joins TRBV19 and TRBJ1-2, with 12 positions matching TRBD1. This CDR3 region has 15 residues. Germline V CDR1 and CDR2: LNHDA, SQIVND (reference sequence). After removal of 10 bases from V and 7 bases from J, the junction contained 13 bases not matched to a gene. The CDR3 DNA is TGTGCCACCGAGATACCGGGACAGGGGGCGCCTGGCTACACCTTC. Amino acid sequence: CATEIPGQGAPGYTF.

The rearrangement joins TRBV28 to TRBJ2-3; D is perhaps TRBD2 (6 bases). The CDR3 is 12 amino acids. The germline gives CDR1 MDHEN, CDR2 SYDVKM. Trimming cost V 7 bases and J 8 bases, with 13 bases left between them. The CDR3 coding sequence is TGTGCCAGCACCCCTCCGCGGGGTACGCAGTATTTT. This sequence encodes CASTPPRGTQYF.

Only one count was recorded for this clone. The rearrangement links TRBV28 to TRBJ2-7; D is unclear. Germline-derived CDR1 and CDR2 are MDHEN and SYDVKM. The CDR3 is 13 amino acids. The V end was cut by 6 bases, the J end by 2 bases, with 11 bases between. This chain's CDR3 is CASSRGITYEQYF. Written as DNA, the CDR3 is TGTGCCAGCAGCCGCGGTATAACCTACGAGCAGTACTTC.

J is TRBJ2-2 and V is TRBV27; TRBD2 agrees at 10 bases. The CDR3 is 18 residues long. Germline lookup yields CDR1 MNHEY and CDR2 SMNVEV (reference sequence). The V and J ends lost 5 bases and 2 bases, in that order; junction bases with no gene match: 11. DNA for the CDR3: TGTGCCAGCAGTATTCGCAACGGACTAGCGGTAAACACCGGGGAGCTGTTTTTT. Its protein is CASSIRNGLAVNTGELFF.

Concerning this clone: The same CDR3 is also encoded by other DNA sequences in this sample. V gene TRBV20-1 combines with J gene TRBJ2-7; D not certain. In germline, CDR1 is DFQATT, CDR2 SNEGSKA (reference sequence). This CDR3 is built from 10 residues. V shed 5 bases and J shed 3 bases, with 5 bases lying between them. CDR3 region: CSAVNYEQYF. In DNA, the CDR3 is TGCAGTGCTGTAAACTACGAGCAGTACTTC.

V gene TRBV5-1 combines with J gene TRBJ2-2; D is unclear. The germline V gene has CDR1 SGHRS and CDR2 YFSETQ. V was cut by 3 bases and J by 6 bases, with 9 bases left in between. The CDR3 is 13 residues long. This chain's CDR3 is CASSWQASGELFF. As DNA, the CDR3 is TGCGCCAGCAGCTGGCAGGCCTCCGGGGAGCTGTTTTTT.

The chain uses TRBV28 and TRBJ1-2, with a weak D call TRBD1 (6 bases). The CDR3 runs 14 residues. Trimming stripped 2 bases from V and 8 bases from J, with 15 bases between. Germline loops: CDR1 MDHEN, CDR2 SYDVKM. This CDR3 reads CASSLGDRSLGYTF. CDR3 bases: TGTGCCAGCAGTTTAGGCGACAGGTCCCTCGGCTACACCTTC.

The V gene is TRBV11-3, the J gene TRBJ2-1, with D possibly being TRBD2 (6 bases). V lost 5 bases, J lost 8 bases, and 16 bases lay in between. CDR3 length: 14 amino acids. Germline V CDR1 and CDR2: SGHNT, YENEEA. The CDR3 bases are TGTGCCAGCAGCCGAGCCGGGAGACGGGATGAGCAGTTCTTC. This encodes CASSRAGRRDEQFF.

The CDR3: CATSASPLKNIQYF. CDR3 coding DNA: TGTGCCACCAGCGCCAGTCCTTTAAAAAACATTCAGTACTTC. The chain employs TRBV15 and TRBJ2-4, with D unresolved. This CDR3 has 14 residues. Trimming took 5 bases from V and 4 from J, leaving 12 bases between them. Germline V gene sequence: CDR1 LNHNV, CDR2 YYDKDF (reference sequence).

The chain carries TRBV28 and TRBJ2-5, with a tentative D call TRBD2 (5 bases). Trimming removed 6 bases from V and 7 bases from J, with 9 bases in between. Germline CDR1 MDHEN, CDR2 SYDVKM. The CDR3 length is 11 residues. The CDR3 reads CASSGVGTQYF. The CDR3 DNA sequence: TGTGCCAGCAGCGGGGTAGGGACCCAGTACTTC.

The chain has TRBV14 and TRBJ2-7; D remains ambiguous. This CDR3 spans 12 amino acids. In germline, CDR1 is SGHDN, CDR2 FVKESK. V lost 5 bases and J lost 4, with 9 bases in between. As DNA, the CDR3 is TGTGCCAGCAGCGTATTGAGGTACGAGCAGTACTTC. This sequence encodes CASSVLRYEQYF.

This clone was detected once. The chain joins TRBV5-1 to TRBJ2-7, with 10 nucleotides matching TRBD2. The CDR3 totals 16 residues. V lost 1 base to trimming and J lost 4 bases; unmatched junction nucleotides: 8. Germline loops: CDR1 SGHRS, CDR2 YFSETQ. CDR3 DNA sequence: TGCGCCAGCAGCTTGTATCTAGCGGGAGAGGGGTACGAGCAGTACTTC. Its protein is CASSLYLAGEGYEQYF.

The chain uses TRBV7-3 and TRBJ2-1; D tentatively fits TRBD1 or TRBD2 (5 bases each). CDR3 length equals 13 residues. V lost 1 base, J lost 11 bases, and 12 bases lay in between. CDR1 SGHTA and CDR2 FQGTGA come from the germline V gene. The CDR3 reads CASSLIVRDQQFF. The DNA for the CDR3 is TGTGCCAGCAGCTTAATAGTAAGGGACCAGCAGTTCTTC.

This chain joins TRBV30 and TRBJ2-3; 7 nucleotides align to TRBD2. Germline assignment: CDR1 GTSNPN and CDR2 SVGIG (reference sequence). The ends lost 1 base at V and 4 bases at J; junction bases unmatched: 2. The CDR3 covers 13 residues. The CDR3: CAWSGGGADTQYF. The CDR3 DNA sequence: TGTGCCTGGAGTGGTGGGGGGGCAGATACGCAGTATTTT.

The rearrangement links TRBV7-9 to TRBJ2-3, with 8 positions matching TRBD1. The germline V gene has CDR1 SEHNR and CDR2 FQNEAQ (reference sequence). The J segment lost 0 bases and the V segment lost 5 bases, leaving 7 bases of the junction unmatched. The CDR3 covers 16 residues. CDR3 in DNA: TGTGCCAGCAGCCCGCGACAGGGGACTAGCACAGATACGCAGTATTTT. This codes for CASSPRQGTSTDTQYF.

The chain joins TRBV28 to TRBJ2-3, with D maybe TRBD2 (5 bases). The CDR3 contains 16 residues. Germline CDR1 MDHEN, CDR2 SYDVKM. Trimming left V 11 bases short and J 3 bases short, with 24 bases between. CDR3 region: CASARGSGIRTDTQYF. The CDR3 region has the DNA TGTGCCTCAGCGAGAGGGTCCGGTATAAGGACAGATACGCAGTATTTT.

The chain's CDR3 is CASRDSQRSSYEQYF. In DNA form, the CDR3 reads TGCGCCAGCAGAGACTCTCAGCGAAGCTCCTACGAGCAGTACTTC. This chain uses TRBV10-2 with TRBJ2-7; the D is unclear. The CDR3 runs 15 residues. Germline lookup yields CDR1 WSHSY and CDR2 SAAADI. The V and J ends lost 6 bases and 0 bases respectively, with 15 bases between them.

The chain links TRBV30 to TRBJ1-5, with D hard to call. The ends were cut back, 4 bases at V and 5 bases at J, with 12 bases in the middle. Germline V gene lookup returns CDR1 GTSNPN and CDR2 SVGIG (reference sequence). The CDR3 extends over 13 amino acids. The CDR3 coding sequence is TGTGCCTGGACACCCAAAGGCGATCAGCCCCAGCATTTT. It translates to CAWTPKGDQPQHF.

In its sample, this clone was seen once. V gene TRBV18 combines with J gene TRBJ2-3, with 15 bases lining up with TRBD2. The CDR3 totals 18 residues. J was trimmed by 1 base and V by 0 bases; bases with no gene match: 2. Germline V gene lookup returns CDR1 KGHSH and CDR2 LQKENI. The CDR3 DNA is TGTGCCAGCTCACCACCGGGACTAGCGGGAGGTCGCACAGATACGCAGTATTTT. Protein sequence: CASSPPGLAGGRTDTQYF.

V is TRBV7-2 and J is TRBJ1-2; a weak D match, TRBD1 (5 bases). The V gene's germline CDR1 is SGHTA and CDR2 FQGNSA. The ends were cut back, 7 bases at V and 2 bases at J, with 23 bases in the middle. The CDR3 contains 17 residues. The CDR3 loop is CASKDRRTPLTNYGYTF. CDR3 coding DNA: TGTGCCAGCAAAGATCGCAGGACACCGTTAACAAACTATGGCTACACCTTC.

The CDR3 protein is CASSPGGASTDTQYF. CDR3 nucleotide sequence: TGTGCCAGCAGTCCAGGGGGCGCTAGCACAGATACGCAGTATTTT. The chain has TRBV21-1 and TRBJ2-3; whether TRBD1, the table's D call, matches the DNA was not checked. TRBV21-1 is designated a pseudogene. The CDR3 loop spans 15 amino acids.

This chain joins TRBV30 and TRBJ2-4; D is undetermined. V was clipped by 0 bases and J by 2 bases, with 8 bases between them. This CDR3 region has 14 residues. Germline V gene data show CDR1 as GTSNPN and CDR2 as SVGIG (reference sequence). CDR3 region: CAWSVSVTKNIQYF. The CDR3 coding sequence is TGTGCCTGGAGTGTCTCGGTCACCAAAAACATTCAGTACTTC.

This chain connects TRBV4-2 to TRBJ1-1; D is uncertain. Looked up from germline, CDR1 is LGHNA and CDR2 is YNFKEQ. V lost 5 bases and J 4 bases, leaving 17 bases between the germline ends. The CDR3 is made up of 15 amino acids. The DNA of the CDR3 is TGTGCCAGCAGCTCGAGGAGGGAACCTTTCACTGAAGCTTTCTTT. It yields the protein CASSSRREPFTEAFF.